This T cell receptor beta chain was observed in a study of shared clonotypes between healthy human individuals. Study background: The plates for each donor numbered three CD4 naive, three CD4 memory, two CD8 naive and one CD8 memory.

A split of CD4+ cells into CD45RA+ naive and CD45RA-negative memory subsets was performed. In germline, CDR1 is MNHEY, CDR2 SVGAGI. The CDR3 contains 16 residues. The V gene lost 3 bases and the J gene lost 4 bases, with 18 bases spanning the gap. DNA at 150 to 250 ng, about 30,000 T cell genomes, went into sorted-subset replicate PCRs. Profiled with immunoSEQ multiplex PCR; TCRdb holds only in-frame clones, not every one. The sample has about 510,000 clones; 95% to 97% are singletons. The sequenced sample consisted of naive CD4+ T cells sorted from blood. Subset noted: CD45RA+ positively selected. The clonotype was recovered from a woman aged 25 to 39 in good health. The gene calls are TRBV6-5 and TRBJ2-5, with D possibly matching TRBD2 (6 bases). This chain's CDR3 is CASSYSRLVLGETQYF. The CDR3 nucleotides are TGTGCCAGCAGTTATTCTAGACTAGTGCTCGGAGAGACCCAGTACTTC.